Following are 12 T cell receptor beta chains from one sample sequenced in a study of early stage breast cancer tumors. This table comes from immunoSEQ multiplex PCR, and its TCRdb copy is limited to in-frame clones, with some not included. The sample shows around 10,000 clones, 64% of them seen only once. The sequencing sample was made of breast tumor tissue. The receptors come from a person between 60 and 69 years old with breast cancer.

This chain connects TRBV11-3 to TRBJ1-2; no firm D call. Trimming took 5 bases from V and 8 from J, leaving 15 bases between them. The CDR3 contains 13 residues. The germline V gene encodes CDR1 SGHNT and CDR2 YENEEA. CDR3 nucleotides: TGTGCCAGCAGCCCCGACATCATAGGGGGCTACACCTTC. This encodes CASSPDIIGGYTF.

The chain links TRBV6-1 to TRBJ2-3; possibly TRBD1 or TRBD2 for D (5 bases each). V gave up 2 bases and J gave up 7 bases, with 10 bases separating them. The CDR3 has 13 amino acids. Germline lookup yields CDR1 MNHNS and CDR2 SASEGT. CDR3 bases: TGTGCCAGCAGTGAATTTTGGGGGAATACGCAGTATTTT. Its protein is CASSEFWGNTQYF.

This chain connects TRBV6-6 to TRBJ1-5, with 10 nucleotides matching TRBD1. The CDR3 contains 16 residues. Trimming cost V 0 bases and J 4 bases; bases outside gene matches: 3. Per germline, CDR1 MNHNY and CDR2 SVGAGI (reference sequence). CDR3 nucleotide sequence: TGTGCCAGCAGTTACTCCGGGACAGGGGAGAATCAGCCCCAGCATTTT. Protein: CASSYSGTGENQPQHF.

This rearrangement joins TRBV11-1 to TRBJ1-2; no definite D call. CDR3 size: 12 residues. CDR1 SGHAT and CDR2 FQDESV come from the germline V gene (reference sequence). Trimming took 7 bases from V and 3 from J, leaving 9 bases between them. CDR3 loop: CASTTEDYGYTF. CDR3 coding DNA: TGTGCCAGCACCACGGAGGACTATGGCTACACCTTC. The full variable domain, completed using reference TRBV11-1 and TRBJ1-2, is EAEVAQSPRYKITEKSQAVAFWCDPISGHATLYWYRQILGQGPELLVQFQDESVVDDSQLPKDRFSAERLKGVDSTLKIQPAELGDSAMYLCASTTEDYGYTFGSGTRLTVV.

The V call is TRBV19, the J call TRBJ2-2; TRBD1 agrees at 8 bases. CDR1 and CDR2 from the germline V gene are LNHDA and SQIVND (reference sequence). The V gene end was trimmed by 0 bases and the J gene end by 3 bases; junction bases not matched to a gene: 9. CDR3 length: 18 amino acids. The CDR3 here is CASSIDLRTGWDTGELFF. The CDR3 DNA reads as TGTGCCAGTAGTATAGATCTACGGACAGGGTGGGACACCGGGGAGCTGTTTTTT.

V is TRBV10-2 and J is TRBJ1-4; D is perhaps TRBD1 (6 bases). With 4 bases removed from V and 6 bases from J, the gap between germline ends came to 15 bases. CDR1 is WSHSY and CDR2 is SAAADI in the germline V gene. This CDR3 has 15 residues. The CDR3 sequence: CASSVSRTGYEKLFF. In nucleotides, the CDR3 is TGCGCCAGCAGTGTCAGCCGAACAGGGTATGAAAAACTGTTTTTT.

The chain joins TRBV6-1 to TRBJ1-5; perhaps TRBD1 as D (5 bases). Germline V CDR1 and CDR2: MNHNS, SASEGT. The CDR3 runs to 15 residues. V was cut by 10 bases and J by 7 bases, with 23 bases left in between. The CDR3 sequence is CATQTGTGVSQPQHF. In DNA, the CDR3 is TGTGCCACCCAAACGGGGACGGGGGTTAGCCAGCCCCAGCATTTT.

CDR3 in DNA: TGTGCCAGCAGCCCTTACACAGATACGCAGTATTTT. Amino acid sequence: CASSPYTDTQYF. The chain is built from TRBV7-2 and TRBJ2-3, with no clear D. Trimming removed 5 bases from V and 2 bases from J, with 5 bases in between. Germline-derived CDR1 and CDR2 are SGHTA and FQGNSA. This CDR3 region has 12 residues.

A remark on this clone: Germline is not matched at one junction end, which may reflect a read error. The chain joins TRBV29-1 to TRBJ2-7; D gene uncertain. CDR3 length: 12 amino acids. From germline, CDR1 is SQVTM and CDR2 ANQGSEA. CDR3 region: CSVVKDKYAQYF. CDR3 DNA sequence: TGCAGCGTTGTGAAGGATAAATACGCGCAGTACTTC.

V usage is TRBV5-1 and J usage is TRBJ1-2; 7 bases fit TRBD1. Germline V CDR1 and CDR2: SGHRS, YFSETQ. After removal of 4 bases from V and 3 bases from J, the junction contained 6 bases not matched to a gene. This CDR3 is built from 14 residues. This CDR3 reads CASSADREDYGYTF. CDR3 nucleotides: TGCGCCAGCAGCGCAGACAGGGAGGACTATGGCTACACCTTC.

This clone has a handful of counts. The rearrangement uses TRBV6-1 and TRBJ1-6; D remains ambiguous. This CDR3 is built from 13 residues. The germline V gene has CDR1 MNHNS and CDR2 SASEGT. V lost 3 bases, J lost 7 bases, and 7 bases lay in between. The CDR3 reads CASSEFANSPLHF. CDR3 bases: TGTGCCAGCAGTGAGTTTGCCAATTCACCCCTCCACTTT.

The chain links TRBV18 to TRBJ2-7; D unresolved. The CDR3 spans 13 residues. Germline V lookup: CDR1 KGHSH, CDR2 LQKENI. V was pared by 3 bases and J by 7 bases, with 13 bases between. The CDR3 DNA follows: TGTGCCAGCTCACCCGTCCCTATGGGGGAGCAGTACTTC. Translating gives CASSPVPMGEQYF.